The sequence of this TCR beta chain was determined in a study of cytomegalovirus exposure and HLA in healthy donors. Turning to the study itself: For the 300 to 400 genotyped donors, over 80% fell within the Caucasian-associated ancestry cluster.

The primer mix had 60 Vbeta and 13 Jbeta primers. Clones were sequenced by immunoSEQ multiplex PCR, and TCRdb holds only the in-frame ones, with some missing. The data contain about 96,000 clones, 65% to 85% of them singletons. Concerning this clone itself: Antigen specificity is unknown.

Study-wide results and limits: Cytomegalovirus-associated TCR beta chains were listed, numbering over 150. A prior analysis recorded that most TCR beta V segments were productive about 87% or about 30% of the time.

The CDR3 contains 14 residues. Per germline, CDR1 SGHVS and CDR2 FQNEAQ. V dropped 5 bases and J dropped 1 base, with 12 bases sitting between them. The sample was PBMCs. The chain joins TRBV7-8 to TRBJ2-7; no reliable D call. This TCR was recovered from a woman in her 70s in good health and CMV-seropositive. CDR3 bases: TGTGCCAGCAGCCCACGTTCCCGGTCCTACGAGCAGTACTTC. Protein sequence: CASSPRSRSYEQYF.